This T cell receptor beta chain emerged from a study of T cells in Graves' hyperthyroidism and ophthalmopathy. Points from the study as a whole: A 13 V-J model separated ophthalmopathy from stable hyperthyroidism.

This clonotype was counted ten times or more. Its antigen is still unknown. V shed 1 base and J 4 bases; nucleotides not matched to a gene: 6. Germline lookup yields CDR1 DFQATT and CDR2 SNEGSKA (reference sequence). The CDR3 runs 17 residues. TCR beta CDR3 regions were amplified from RNA. Carried out on the TCR CDR3, a first-round RT-PCR used the HTBI primer set. TCRdb called the multiplex PCR reads again in MiXCR, with one record for every CDR3 protein. The sample lists around 500,000 distinct CDR3 sequences, more than 15% occurring once. Uncontrolled infection, other autoimmune disease, pregnancy or lactation barred patients from enrollment. Source material for PBMCs was over 7.5 ml fresh peripheral blood.

Sample: blood. This chain connects TRBV20-1 to TRBJ2-1; TRBD2 agrees at 14 bases. The receptor's source is a woman aged 25 to 45 with Graves' ophthalmopathy. The CDR3 sequence: CSARGATSGRVYNEQFF. In nucleotides, the CDR3 is TGCAGTGCTAGAGGTGCGACTAGCGGGAGGGTATACAATGAGCAGTTCTTC.